Described below is a single T cell receptor (beta chain) sequence and its context. It has no known antigen specificity. No base quality values were provided; no much bigger clone lies one nucleotide off. The sample comes from a study of cytomegalovirus exposure and HLA in healthy donors (dated by TCRdb to 2017 to 2019). Regarding the research as a whole: An earlier analysis of roughly 610 of the donors reported around 280 Gb of sequence data and 117 million unique TCR beta sequences obtained from about 170 million T cells. An early release that covered about 600 HLA-typed donors contained about 290 gigabases of sequencing data and tens of millions of unique TCR sequences. Of the roughly 400 genotyped donors, over 70% fell in the genetic ancestry cluster associated with self-reported Caucasian donors. The study aimed to test whether cataloging public T cell receptors could reveal signatures of past pathogen exposure. The T cell repertoires of under 700 subjects were profiled by immunosequencing and related to cytomegalovirus serostatus. A separate validation cohort of approximately 130 different subjects was used in addition to the approximately 610-subject first cohort. The study combined high-throughput TCR immunosequencing, statistical association of individual TCRs with disease status, and machine learning to predict cytomegalovirus infection status. To study patterns of TCR occurrence, a later analysis re-analyzed previously published TCR beta repertoires from hundreds of donors and added high-resolution HLA genotyping. Rather than using new phenotypic data, the later analysis identified candidate immune exposures from TCR beta sequences and from how often those sequences occurred across donors. To decide whether each TCR beta V gene segment behaved as functional or pseudogenic, an earlier analysis of some 570 of the donors relied on high-throughput TCR beta sequencing. Alongside the repertoire data, information on donor age, sex, ethnicity and CMV serostatus was compiled. A later genetic analysis used genome-wide SNP genotypes for about 65% of the 666 donors, treating that subset as a discovery cohort. All discovery cohort repertoires had been generated on a single sequencing platform. HLA typing included class I and class II loci at four-digit resolution. Typing coverage varied by locus: about 620-630 donors for A, B, C, DRB1 and DQB1; more than 500 for DQA1; around 610 for DPA1; 450 to 480 for DPB1. Several DR-DQ haplotypes were treated as single units for association and clustering because of strong linkage in the cohort. On average, around 200,000 unique TCR beta nucleotide sequences were sequenced per donor among a few hundred genotyped donors of the cohort, with 15% to 20% of those sequences being non-productive. General conclusions and limits of the study: The classifier was reported to diagnose cytomegalovirus status with high specificity and sensitivity in both the original cohort and the validation cohort. The only immune exposure information available for the cohort was CMV serostatus. Linkage disequilibrium might explain the correlated functional status among segregating V segments, but an unknown experimental factor could not be ruled out. When HLA alleles, especially DR and DQ, strongly co-occurred, attributing TCR associations to individual alleles was difficult. Broadly in line with IMGT annotations, most TCR beta V segments showed up in productive rearrangements about 87% or about 30% of the time in an earlier analysis of approximately 600 of the donors. Only TCR beta chains were sequenced in this cohort, and the absence of alpha or paired-chain data limited detectable features. Most TCR sequences were observed very rarely across donors, whereas some public TCRs were present in many individuals. Because HLA typing was missing for some donors at each locus, association tests included only the typed subset. The authors suggested that the approach could potentially be generalized to other disease states and immunological phenotypes. In a later analysis, TCR association rates were found to vary across HLA loci, with the most associated TCRs seen for DRB1 alleles and the fewest for HLA-C alleles. Some IMGT-functional V segments, including TRBV6-2 and TRBV6-3, could not be distinguished by the 87-base-pair reads and were therefore excluded. The study listed 150 to 200 TCR beta chains as associated with cytomegalovirus. In a later analysis, HLA-associated TCR beta chains showed more clonal expansion and lower generation probabilities than non-associated chains that were equally common. According to a later analysis, most CMV-associated TCR beta chains appeared to be HLA-restricted, and the HLA associations seemed to be driven largely by CMV exposure. A further reported finding was that TCR beta sequences accurately predicted the HLA-A and HLA-B alleles for most subjects in the first cohort. Because counts were too low, roughly 17 rarely observed V segments, including chromosome 9 orphons, were left out of the earlier analysis of roughly 600 of the donors. In vitro tests confirmed that a few of the cytomegalovirus-associated TCR beta chains recognize cytomegalovirus antigens. Sequencing depth was assumed to be roughly uniform across donors in the presence/absence analyses, though that assumption may not hold. A later analysis associated 16,951 TCR beta sequences with specific HLA alleles at a false discovery rate of 0.05. An association between a missense DCLRE1C variant and V-gene and J-gene trimming of TCR beta chains was found in a later genetic analysis and replicated in an independent cohort. According to a later genetic analysis, donors in an Asian-associated ancestry cluster had fewer N-insertions in productive TCRs than the approximately 710-donor mean. A group of highly shared sequence variants was considered likely to be a technical artifact of the sequencing pipeline. According to a later analysis, parvovirus B19, influenza, CMV and Epstein-Barr virus appeared linked to several top co-occurrence clusters.

The CDR3 numbers 15 residues from cysteine through phenylalanine. Of all the DNA, just the CDR3 is kept, 45 bases in frame from base 1. The cohort was made up of 666 healthy bone marrow donors. All cohort members were sampled while nominally healthy, although unrecorded immune exposures were likely present. The donor tested CMV seropositive and was one of the 289 seropositive cohort members. A peripheral blood sample was provided by each donor, and peripheral blood mononuclear cells were used for TCR beta sequencing. The Qiagen DNeasy Blood Extraction Kit was used to extract genomic DNA from the blood cell samples. Library preparation employed the immunoSEQ multiplex PCR assay. For the multiplex PCR, a mixture combining 60 forward primers for TCR Vbeta segments and 13 reverse primers for TCR Jbeta segments was used. The CDR3 region of rearranged TCR beta genes was amplified from genomic DNA by a multiplex PCR assay. The amplified TCR beta libraries were sequenced on the Illumina HiSeq System as 87-base-pair reads. The original methods were these. A later analysis tallied 80 million to 95 million unique TCR beta chains across the 550 to 850 repertoires, and around 10 million of those chains were shared by two or more donors. Raw reads were error-corrected and collapsed into unique sequences with a nearest-neighbor algorithm that merged closely related sequences to remove PCR and sequencing errors. V, D and J gene segments were assigned by aligning CDR3 sequences to IMGT reference sequences. For a sequence to be retained, a match of at least six nucleotides was required to both a V gene segment and a J gene segment. A rearrangement was called productive if the CDR3 had no stop codons and remained in frame with V and J, and every other rearrangement was called non-productive. CDR3 was defined by IMGT convention, running from the second conserved V-encoded cysteine to the conserved J-encoded phenylalanine. The earlier analysis of some 580 of the donors excluded any sequence lacking an unambiguous match to a single V gene segment. In an earlier analysis of a few hundred of the donors, V segments were called functional above 56.7% productive rearrangements and were called segregating when the between-donor standard deviation exceeded 5%. A statistical classification framework was built to diagnose cytomegalovirus status from the catalog of TCR beta chain sequences. A later analysis assigned V and J genes by comparing TCR nucleotide sequences with IMGT/GENE-DB human TR gene sequences. A later analysis assigned CDR3 sequences and most-parsimonious VDJ recombination scenarios with the TCRdist pipeline. A later analysis defined each TCR beta chain by its CDR3 amino acid sequence plus V-gene family, and excluded reads lacking a unique V-gene family. As a way to deal with suspected cross-contamination and a sequencing artifact, a later analysis dropped roughly 620 nucleotide sequences that were highly shared and had low generation probability. In a later analysis, a clonal expansion index was calculated for each public chain from normalized within-repertoire ranks of inferred template counts. Generation probabilities in a later analysis came from a VDJ recombination model fitted to out-of-frame rearrangements, and those results were checked against IGoR. In a later analysis, hypergeometric tests were used to score TCR-TCR, TCR-HLA and TCR-CMV co-occurrence, with a repertoire-size bias correction applied to TCR pairs. In a later analysis, false discovery rates were estimated by permuting HLA or CMV assignments 20 times. In a later analysis, co-occurring TCRs were grouped using DBSCAN, with TCRdist sequence similarity added in when clustering inside HLA-allele-positive subsets. For co-occurrence clustering, repertoires with fewer than 30,000 or more than 120,000 public chains were excluded, along with 5 or 6 repertoires with anomalous nucleotide sharing. This immuneACCESS table, as held by TCRdb, lists in-frame sequences with V and J called but not all clones. Of the missing ones, under half trace to an unresolved V gene in checked studies; the others have no known cause. That table furnishes V, J and clone size, whereas the DNA furnished D and trimming. The table for this sample lists fewer than 120,000 clones; over 60% of them were counted only once. The ten largest account for around 3.2% of the sample.

This clonotype was obtained from a woman in her sixties or seventies in good health and CMV-seropositive. The rearranged segments are TRBV21-1 and TRBJ2-7; the table assigns TRBD1, which was not confirmed against the DNA. TRBV21-1 is listed as a pseudogene. Sample: PBMCs. CDR3 sequence: CASRPIWGPSYEQYF. The nucleotides are TGTGCCAGCAGACCTATCTGGGGGCCCAGCTACGAGCAGTACTTC.